These T cell receptor beta chains were read from a single sample in a study of response to subunit inactivated influenza vaccine. MiXCR was run by TCRdb on the RT-PCR reads, yielding one entry per CDR3 protein. Here the sample spans just over 300,000 distinct CDR3 sequences, 21% being singletons. The input for sequencing was PBMCs from blood, taken 21 months after vaccination. Source of these receptors: a man in his fifties or sixties who received an inactivated influenza vaccine. CDR3s include the opening cysteine and the closing phenylalanine or tryptophan. A D gene is named only where the DNA matches it firmly. The listing skips clone size in some rows; elsewhere it reads once, few, many or a size class.

clone size,CDR3 length,J gene,D gene,V gene,CDR3 protein,CDR3 DNA
few,12,TRBJ2-2,.,TRBV7-2,CASNTGTGELFF,TGTGCCAGCAACACAGGGACCGGGGAGCTGTTTTTT
many,13,TRBJ1-1,TRBD1,TRBV10-3,CAITGQPNTEAFF,TGTGCCATCACGGGACAGCCGAACACTGAAGCTTTCTTT
.,17,TRBJ1-1,.,TRBV4-1,CASSQEGVGGYNTEAFF,TGCGCCAGCAGCCAAGAGGGTGTCGGGGGATACAACACTGAAGCTTTCTTT
.,14,TRBJ1-3,.,TRBV9,CASSVGSSGNTIYF,TGTGCCAGCAGCGTTGGAAGCTCTGGAAACACCATATATTTT
few,15,TRBJ1-3,.,TRBV7-9,CASTGMGGKINTIYF,TGTGCCAGCACCGGAATGGGAGGGAAAATAAACACCATATATTTT
.,15,TRBJ2-3,.,TRBV25-1,CASLGTRDFTDTQYF,TGTGCCAGCCTCGGGACTCGGGACTTCACAGATACGCAGTATTTT
.,14,TRBJ1-5,.,TRBV10-2,CASSVTAGNQPQHF,TGCGCCAGCAGTGTTACGGCAGGGAATCAGCCCCAGCATTTT
.,15,TRBJ2-3,.,TRBV7-8,CASSFQVLPTDTQYF,TGTGCCAGCAGCTTCCAGGTCCTACCCACAGATACGCAGTATTTT
.,12,TRBJ2-7,.,TRBV18,CASSPTEYEQYF,TGTGCCAGCTCACCGACAGAATACGAGCAGTACTTC
.,16,TRBJ1-6,.,TRBV6-5,CASSYSSLVGNSPLHF,TGTGCCAGCAGTTACTCGTCCTTAGTCGGTAATTCACCCCTCCACTTT
.,16,TRBJ1-2,TRBD1,TRBV30,CAWSAGTGDLRYGYTF,TGTGCCTGGAGTGCCGGGACAGGGGATCTCCGCTATGGCTACACCTTC